This T cell receptor (beta chain) was sequenced during a study of shared clonotypes between healthy human individuals. Points from the study as a whole: Relative to memory subsets, naive subsets generally showed larger estimated richness. Clonotype sharing levels among donors were expected to vary with sequencing depth.

Per the study methods: Filtering differed for immunoSEQ, which gave only junction sequences without quality scores. TCRdb's table, derived via immunoSEQ multiplex PCR, lists solely in-frame clones and lacks some. The DNA was the basis for D and trimming; V, J and clone size are from that table. This sample has some 2.1 million clones, with roughly 94% found just once. Concerning this clone: Its target is not known. At one end, the junction sequence differs from germline, possibly due to a read error.

Positive CCR7 selection of CD45RO-negative cells yielded the naive CD8 cells, and terminally differentiated effector memory CD45RA+ cells were excluded. All donors were Caucasian adults living in Nashville, Tennessee. The CDR3 contains 15 residues. The germline CDR1 and CDR2 sequences are SSHAT and FNYEAQ (reference sequence). This chain uses TRBV7-7 with TRBJ2-1, with 7 bases fitting TRBD2. Sequencing used naive CD8+ T cells sorted from blood. This clonotype originated in a man aged 18 to 30 in good health. The CDR3 loop is CASSLGLAVNNEQFF. The CDR3, as DNA: TGTGCTAGCAGCTTAGGGCTAGCGGTTAACAATGAGCAGTTCTTC. Filled out from reference TRBV7-7 and TRBJ2-1, the complete variable domain reads GAGVSQSPRYKVTKRGQDVTLRCDPISSHATLYWYQQALGQGPEFLTYFNYEAQPDKSGLPSDRFSAERPEGSISTLTIQRTEQRDSAMYRCASSLGLAVNNEQFFGPGTRLTVL.